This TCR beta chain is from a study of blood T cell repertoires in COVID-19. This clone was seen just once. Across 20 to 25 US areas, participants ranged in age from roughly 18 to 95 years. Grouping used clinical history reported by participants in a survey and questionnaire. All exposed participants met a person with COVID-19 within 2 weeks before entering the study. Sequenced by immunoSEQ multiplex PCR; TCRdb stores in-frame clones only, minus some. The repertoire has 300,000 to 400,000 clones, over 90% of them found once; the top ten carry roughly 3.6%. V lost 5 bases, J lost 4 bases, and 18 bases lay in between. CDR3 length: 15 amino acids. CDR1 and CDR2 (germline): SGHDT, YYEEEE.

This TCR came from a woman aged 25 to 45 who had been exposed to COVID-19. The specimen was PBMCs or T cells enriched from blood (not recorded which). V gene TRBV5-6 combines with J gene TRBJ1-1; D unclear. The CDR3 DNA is TGTGCCAGCAGAGCCCCCCATGCCGGGAGCACTGAAGCTTTCTTT. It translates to CASRAPHAGSTEAFF. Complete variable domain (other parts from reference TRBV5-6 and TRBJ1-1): DAGVTQSPTHLIKTRGQQVTLRCSPKSGHDTVSWYQQALGQGPQFIFQYYEEEERQRGNFPDRFSGHQFPNYSSELNVNALLLGDSALYLCASRAPHAGSTEAFFGQGTRLTVV.